This TCR beta chain was captured by sequencing in a study of cytotoxic CD8 clonotypes in ibrutinib-treated CLL. Study information: Patients attained some 25 partial and 2 complete responses; at median around 68 months, about 14 remained remitted while roughly 12 progressed.

General study results and limits: Baseline clonality was higher than in age-matched healthy donors and moved in step with circulating CD8+ T-cell counts. Treatment left the uncommon public clonotypes either contracted or stable in frequency.

This clone was observed a few times. The antigen remains undetermined. Sequenced by immunoSEQ multiplex PCR; TCRdb stores in-frame clones only, minus some. The sample has about 22,000 clones, over 65% seen once. This CDR3 is built from 16 residues. Germline V gene lookup returns CDR1 MNHNY and CDR2 SVGAGI (reference sequence). V gave up 4 bases and J gave up 5 bases, with 19 bases separating them. The chain employs TRBV6-6 and TRBJ2-3; no reliable D call. This TCR derives from a human donor with chronic lymphocytic leukemia. Sequencing was performed on PBMCs, taken after 12 months of ibrutinib treatment. The CDR3 here is CASSWKVPDRVDTQYF. Here the CDR3 DNA reads TGTGCCAGCAGTTGGAAGGTTCCCGACCGGGTAGATACGCAGTATTTT.